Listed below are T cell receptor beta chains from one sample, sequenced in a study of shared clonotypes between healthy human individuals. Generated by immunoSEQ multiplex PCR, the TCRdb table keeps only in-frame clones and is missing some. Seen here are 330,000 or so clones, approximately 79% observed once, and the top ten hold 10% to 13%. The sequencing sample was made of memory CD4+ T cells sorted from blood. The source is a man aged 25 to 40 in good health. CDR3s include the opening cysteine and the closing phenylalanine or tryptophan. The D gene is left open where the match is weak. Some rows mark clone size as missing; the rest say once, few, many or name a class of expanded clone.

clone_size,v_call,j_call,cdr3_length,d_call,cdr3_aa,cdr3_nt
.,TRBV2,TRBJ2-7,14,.,CASRGFGHGNEQYF,TGTGCCAGCAGGGGCTTCGGCCATGGCAACGAGCAGTACTTC
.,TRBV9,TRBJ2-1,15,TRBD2,CASSAAGTNFDEQFF,TGTGCCAGCAGCGCGGCCGGGACTAATTTTGATGAGCAGTTCTTC
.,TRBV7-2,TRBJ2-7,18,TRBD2,CASSLPRLAGVGTYEQYF,TGTGCCAGCAGCTTACCGAGACTAGCGGGAGTCGGGACCTACGAGCAGTACTTC
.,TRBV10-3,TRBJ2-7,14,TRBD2,CAISGGGSTHEQYF,TGTGCCATCAGTGGGGGCGGGAGTACCCACGAGCAGTACTTC
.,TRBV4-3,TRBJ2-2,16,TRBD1,CASSQETGGVGGELFF,TGCGCCAGCAGCCAAGAGACAGGGGGCGTCGGCGGGGAGCTGTTTTTT
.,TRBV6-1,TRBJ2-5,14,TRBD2,CASSLGLGEETQYF,TGTGCCAGCAGTCTCGGACTAGGGGAAGAGACCCAGTACTTC
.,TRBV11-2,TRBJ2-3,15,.,CASSGRRRVGDTQYF,TGTGCCAGCAGCGGGCGACGGAGGGTGGGAGATACGCAGTATTTT
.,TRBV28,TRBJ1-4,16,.,CASSLVGHSTNEKLFF,TGTGCCAGCAGTTTGGTCGGTCACTCAACTAATGAAAAACTGTTTTTT
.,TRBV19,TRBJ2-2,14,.,CASSSSPNTGELFF,TGTGCCAGTAGTTCTAGCCCTAACACCGGGGAGCTGTTTTTT
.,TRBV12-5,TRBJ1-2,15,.,CASGLGAGAPHGYTF,TGTGCTAGTGGTTTGGGTGCGGGGGCTCCTCATGGCTACACCTTC
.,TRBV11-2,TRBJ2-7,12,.,CASSALHYEQYF,TGTGCCAGCAGCGCACTTCACTACGAGCAGTACTTC
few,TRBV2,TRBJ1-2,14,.,CASRGTLTGAGYTF,TGTGCCAGCAGGGGGACACTCACGGGAGCTGGCTACACCTTC
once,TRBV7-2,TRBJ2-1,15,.,CASSLSSTGQSEQFF,TGTGCCAGCAGCTTATCCAGCACAGGCCAGTCGGAGCAGTTCTTC
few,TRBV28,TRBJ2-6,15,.,CASSRISAGANVLTF,TGTGCCAGCAGTAGGATCTCCGCCGGGGCCAACGTCCTGACTTTC
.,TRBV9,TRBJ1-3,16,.,CASSVGSTERGNTIYF,TGTGCCAGCAGCGTAGGGTCTACCGAACGTGGAAACACCATATATTTT
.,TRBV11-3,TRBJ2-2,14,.,CASRVGTNTGELFF,TGTGCCAGCAGGGTTGGGACTAACACCGGGGAGCTGTTTTTT
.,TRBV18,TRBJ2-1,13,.,CASSRGRDNEQFF,TGTGCCAGCTCACGGGGACGGGACAATGAGCAGTTCTTC
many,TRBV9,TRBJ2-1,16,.,CASSVSTGMGTSEQFF,TGTGCCAGCAGCGTTAGTACAGGGATGGGAACCTCTGAGCAGTTCTTC
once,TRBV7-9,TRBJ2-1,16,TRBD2,CASSLGGTSGSDEQFF,TGTGCCAGCAGCTTAGGCGGGACTAGCGGGAGCGATGAGCAGTTCTTC
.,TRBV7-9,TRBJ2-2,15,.,CASSFNTDNTGELFF,TGTGCCAGCAGCTTCAATACAGACAACACCGGGGAGCTGTTTTTT
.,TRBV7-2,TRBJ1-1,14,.,CASSLLSGASGAFF,TGTGCCAGCAGCTTACTCTCGGGGGCATCGGGAGCTTTCTTT
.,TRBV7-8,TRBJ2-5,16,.,CASSLARIRGRETQYF,TGTGCCAGCAGCTTAGCGAGAATTAGGGGTCGAGAGACCCAGTACTTC
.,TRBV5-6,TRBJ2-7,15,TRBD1,CASSLNPGQENEQYF,TGTGCCAGCAGCCTTAATCCGGGACAGGAAAACGAGCAGTACTTC
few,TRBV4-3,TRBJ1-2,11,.,CASSQGYGYTF,TGCGCCAGCAGCCAAGGATATGGCTACACCTTC
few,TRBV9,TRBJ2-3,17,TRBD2,CASSPQIAGGSTDTQYF,TGTGCCAGCAGCCCCCAGATAGCGGGAGGAAGCACAGATACGCAGTATTTT
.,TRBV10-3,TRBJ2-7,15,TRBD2,CAISDASGRSYEQYF,TGTGCCATCAGTGATGCTAGCGGGAGAAGCTACGAGCAGTACTTC
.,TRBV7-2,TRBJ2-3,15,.,CASSLVARGADTQYF,TGTGCCAGCAGCTTAGTTGCCAGGGGTGCAGATACGCAGTATTTT